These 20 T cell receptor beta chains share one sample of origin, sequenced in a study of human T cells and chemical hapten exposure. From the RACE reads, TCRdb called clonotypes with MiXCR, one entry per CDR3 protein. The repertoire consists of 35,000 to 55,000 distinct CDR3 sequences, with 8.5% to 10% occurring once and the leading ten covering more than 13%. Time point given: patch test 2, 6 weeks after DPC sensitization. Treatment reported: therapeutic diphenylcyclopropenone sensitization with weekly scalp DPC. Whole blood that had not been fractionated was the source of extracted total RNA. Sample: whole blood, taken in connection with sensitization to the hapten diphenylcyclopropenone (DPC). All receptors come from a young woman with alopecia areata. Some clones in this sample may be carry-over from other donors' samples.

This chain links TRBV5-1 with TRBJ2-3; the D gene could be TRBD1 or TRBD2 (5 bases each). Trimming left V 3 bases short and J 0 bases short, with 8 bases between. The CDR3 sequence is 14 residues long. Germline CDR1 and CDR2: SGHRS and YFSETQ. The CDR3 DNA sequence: TGCGCCAGCAGCTGGGGGTCTAGCACAGATACGCAGTATTTT. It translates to CASSWGSSTDTQYF.

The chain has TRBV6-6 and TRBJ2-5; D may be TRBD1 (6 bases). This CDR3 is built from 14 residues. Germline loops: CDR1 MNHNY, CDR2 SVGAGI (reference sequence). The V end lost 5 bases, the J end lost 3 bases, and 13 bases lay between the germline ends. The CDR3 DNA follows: TGTGCCAGCAGTAACGGGACACTAAAAGAGACCCAGTACTTC. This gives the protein CASSNGTLKETQYF.

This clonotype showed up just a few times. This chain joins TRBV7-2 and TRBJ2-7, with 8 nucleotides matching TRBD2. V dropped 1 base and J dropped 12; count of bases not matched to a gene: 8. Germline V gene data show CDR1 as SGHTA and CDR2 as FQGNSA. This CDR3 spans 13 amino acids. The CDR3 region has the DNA TGTGCCAGCAGCTTAGGGACTAGCATCCTCCTGTACTTC. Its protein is CASSLGTSILLYF.

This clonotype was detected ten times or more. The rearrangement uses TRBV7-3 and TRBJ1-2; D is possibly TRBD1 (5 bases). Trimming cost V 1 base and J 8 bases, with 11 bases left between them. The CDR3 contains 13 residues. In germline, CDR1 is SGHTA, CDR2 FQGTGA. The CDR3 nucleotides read TGTGCCAGCAGCTTAAACACAGGCGGGGGCTACACCTTC. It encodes CASSLNTGGGYTF.

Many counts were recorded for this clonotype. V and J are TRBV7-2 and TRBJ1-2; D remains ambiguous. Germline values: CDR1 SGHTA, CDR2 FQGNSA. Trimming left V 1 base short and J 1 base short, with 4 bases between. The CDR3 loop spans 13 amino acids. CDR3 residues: CASSLDNNYGYTF. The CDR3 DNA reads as TGTGCCAGCAGCTTAGACAATAACTATGGCTACACCTTC.

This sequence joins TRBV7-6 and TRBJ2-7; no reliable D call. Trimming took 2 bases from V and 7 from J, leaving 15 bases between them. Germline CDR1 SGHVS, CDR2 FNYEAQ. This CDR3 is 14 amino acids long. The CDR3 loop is CASSLRGSGREQYF. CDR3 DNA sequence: TGTGCCAGCAGCTTACGAGGTAGTGGGCGGGAGCAGTACTTC. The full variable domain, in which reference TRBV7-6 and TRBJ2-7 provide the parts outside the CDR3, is GAGVSQSPRYKVTKRGQDVALRCDPISGHVSLYWYRQALGQGPEFLTYFNYEAQQDKSGLPNDRFSAERPEGSISTLTIQRTEQRDSAMYRCASSLRGSGREQYFGPGTRLTVT.

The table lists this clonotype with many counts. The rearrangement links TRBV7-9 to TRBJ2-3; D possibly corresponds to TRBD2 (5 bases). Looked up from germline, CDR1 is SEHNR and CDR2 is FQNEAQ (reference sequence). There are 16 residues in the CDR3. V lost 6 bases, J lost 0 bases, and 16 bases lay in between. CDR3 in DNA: TGTGCCAGCAGGGGCTTAGGCCGGGGTAGCACAGATACGCAGTATTTT. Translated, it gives CASRGLGRGSTDTQYF.

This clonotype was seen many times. The CDR3 DNA reads TGCGCCAGCAGTGTTGGGACAGCCTACGAGCAGTACTTC. This translates into CASSVGTAYEQYF. This chain connects TRBV10-2 to TRBJ2-7, with 7 bases matching TRBD1. There are 13 residues in the CDR3. V shed 4 bases and J 2 bases; nucleotides not matched to a gene: 2. The germline gives CDR1 WSHSY, CDR2 SAAADI.

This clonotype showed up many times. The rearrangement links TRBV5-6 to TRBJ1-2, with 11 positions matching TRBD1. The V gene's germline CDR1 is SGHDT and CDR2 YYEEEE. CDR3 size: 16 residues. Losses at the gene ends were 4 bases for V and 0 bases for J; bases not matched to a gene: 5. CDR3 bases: TGTGCCAGCAGCCTCGGGACAGGGGGGACTAACTATGGCTACACCTTC. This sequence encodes CASSLGTGGTNYGYTF.

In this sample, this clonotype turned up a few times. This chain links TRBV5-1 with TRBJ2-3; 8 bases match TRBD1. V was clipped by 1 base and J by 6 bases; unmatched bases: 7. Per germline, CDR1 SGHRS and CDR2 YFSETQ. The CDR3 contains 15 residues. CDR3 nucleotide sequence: TGCGCCAGCAGCTTGAATGACCAGGGGGCCGATACGCAGTATTTT. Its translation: CASSLNDQGADTQYF.

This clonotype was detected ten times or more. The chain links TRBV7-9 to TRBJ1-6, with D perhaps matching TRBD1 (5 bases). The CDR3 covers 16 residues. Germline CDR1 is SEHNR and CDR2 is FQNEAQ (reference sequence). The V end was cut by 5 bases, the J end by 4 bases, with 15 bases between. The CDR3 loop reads CASSAGTGFYNSPLHF. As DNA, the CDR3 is TGTGCCAGCAGCGCCGGGACGGGTTTTTATAATTCACCCCTCCACTTT.

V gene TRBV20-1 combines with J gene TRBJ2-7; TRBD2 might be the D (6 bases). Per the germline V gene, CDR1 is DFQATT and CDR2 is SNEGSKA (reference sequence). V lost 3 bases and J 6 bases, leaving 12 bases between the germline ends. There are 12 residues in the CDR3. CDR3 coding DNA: TGCAGTGCTAGTACTGGGCGGGGCGAGCAGTACTTC. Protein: CSASTGRGEQYF.

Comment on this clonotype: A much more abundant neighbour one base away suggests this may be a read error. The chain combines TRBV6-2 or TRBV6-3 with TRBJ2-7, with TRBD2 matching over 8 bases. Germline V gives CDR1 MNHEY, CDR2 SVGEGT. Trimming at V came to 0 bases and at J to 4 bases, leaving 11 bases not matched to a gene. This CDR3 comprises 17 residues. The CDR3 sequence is CASSYSISGSGAYEQYF. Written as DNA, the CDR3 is TGTGCCAGCAGTTACTCGATTTCGGGTAGCGGGGCGTACGAGCAGTACTTC.

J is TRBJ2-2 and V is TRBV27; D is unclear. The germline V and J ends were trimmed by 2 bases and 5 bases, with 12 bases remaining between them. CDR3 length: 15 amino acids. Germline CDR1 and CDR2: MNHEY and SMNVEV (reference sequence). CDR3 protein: CASSLTGQATGELFF. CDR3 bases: TGTGCCAGCAGTTTAACCGGTCAAGCTACCGGGGAGCTGTTTTTT.

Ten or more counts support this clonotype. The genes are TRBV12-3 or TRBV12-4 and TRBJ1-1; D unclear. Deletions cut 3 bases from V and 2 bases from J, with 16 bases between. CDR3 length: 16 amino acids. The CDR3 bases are TGTGCCAGCAGTTTTGGTTTCAAGCAGAGAAACACTGAAGCTTTCTTT. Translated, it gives CASSFGFKQRNTEAFF.

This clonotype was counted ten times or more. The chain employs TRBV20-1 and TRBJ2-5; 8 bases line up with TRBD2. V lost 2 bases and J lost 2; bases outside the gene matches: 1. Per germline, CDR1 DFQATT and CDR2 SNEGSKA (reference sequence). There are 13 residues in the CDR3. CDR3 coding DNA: TGCAGTGCTAGACGACTAGCGCAAGAGACCCAGTACTTC. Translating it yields CSARRLAQETQYF.

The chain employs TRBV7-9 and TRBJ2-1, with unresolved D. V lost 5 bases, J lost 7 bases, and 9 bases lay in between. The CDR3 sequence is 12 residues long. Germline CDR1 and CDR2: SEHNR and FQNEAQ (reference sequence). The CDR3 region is CASSSVQNEQFF. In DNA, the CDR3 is TGTGCCAGCAGCAGCGTACAGAATGAGCAGTTCTTC.

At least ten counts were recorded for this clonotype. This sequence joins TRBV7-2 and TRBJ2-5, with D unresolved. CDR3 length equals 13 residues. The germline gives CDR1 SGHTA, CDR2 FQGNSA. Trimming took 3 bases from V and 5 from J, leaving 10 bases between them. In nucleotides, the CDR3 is TGTGCCAGCAGCTTTTCATTTACGGAGACCCAGTACTTC. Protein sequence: CASSFSFTETQYF.

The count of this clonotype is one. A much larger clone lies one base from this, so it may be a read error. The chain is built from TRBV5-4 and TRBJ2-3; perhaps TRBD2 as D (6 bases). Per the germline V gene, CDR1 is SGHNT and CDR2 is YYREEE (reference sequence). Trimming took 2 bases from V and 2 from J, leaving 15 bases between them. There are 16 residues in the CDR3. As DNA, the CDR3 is TGTGCCAGCAGCTTCCAGCGGGCGGCTTACACAGATACGCAGTATTTT. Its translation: CASSFQRAAYTDTQYF.

The DNA of the CDR3 is TGTGCCAGCAGCAGCCGGGACCCGACGGGTAATGAGCAGTTCTTC. Amino acids: CASSSRDPTGNEQFF. J is TRBJ2-1 and V is TRBV5-4; D may match TRBD1 or TRBD2 (5 bases each). V lost 4 bases to trimming and J lost 7 bases, with 18 bases between them. The CDR3 runs to 15 residues. In germline, CDR1 is SGHNT, CDR2 YYREEE (reference sequence).